This T cell receptor (beta chain) was documented in a study of T cell changes during pregnancy in multiple sclerosis. The ends lost 0 bases at V and 3 bases at J; junction bases unmatched: 5. Germline values: CDR1 MNHNS, CDR2 SASEGT. The CDR3 loop spans 15 amino acids. The protocol was immunoSEQ multiplex PCR, while the TCRdb copy is restricted to in-frame clones and leaves out a portion. Of 85,000 to 130,000 clones in the sample, roughly 89% were seen once. The chain links TRBV6-1 to TRBJ2-7; 7 bases fit TRBD1. The sequenced sample was peripheral blood, obtained before pregnancy. The sequence derives from a female donor with multiple sclerosis, enrolled in a pregnancy study. DNA for the CDR3: TGTGCCAGCAGTGAAGCGGGGACAGCCTACTACGAGCAGTACTTC. This sequence encodes CASSEAGTAYYEQYF.